The TCR beta chain under discussion was sequenced for a study of cytomegalovirus exposure and HLA in healthy donors. The study, taken as a whole, reports: A later analysis found that most CMV-associated TCR beta chains appeared HLA-restricted. Researchers reported that a few CMV-associated chains were confirmed in vitro as CMV antigen-specific.

To note about this clone: Its antigen is not identified.

Use of 60 Vbeta and 13 Jbeta primers characterized the PCR. Assay used: immunoSEQ multiplex PCR; TCRdb lists only in-frame clones, some missing. The data show about 160,000 clones, about 65% seen once. This receptor was obtained from a man between 35 and 55 years old in good health and CMV-seropositive. Sequencing input: PBMCs.

The CDR3, as DNA: TGCGCCAGCAGCGTACTGGGACAGGGAGGAGGCTACACCTTC. Its protein is CASSVLGQGGGYTF. The chain employs TRBV10-2 and TRBJ1-2, with TRBD1 matching 9 bases. V shed 6 bases and J 8 bases; nucleotides not matched to a gene: 10. CDR1 WSHSY and CDR2 SAAADI come from the germline V gene. This CDR3 has 14 amino acids.